These 16 T cell receptor beta chains share one sample of origin, sequenced in a study of Tregs in tolerant kidney transplant recipients. Measured with immunoSEQ multiplex PCR; TCRdb has only the in-frame clones, and not every one. Here the sample spans about 64,000 clones, around 87% being singletons. Recipients received nonmyeloablative bone marrow transplants from related graft donors, with transient mixed chimerism. This specimen consisted of CD4+ T cells from blood (PBMCs), obtained 6 months after the transplant. These receptors came from a human patient who received a combined kidney and bone marrow transplant. Some T cells may be provided by the graft donor.

The rearrangement links TRBV11-3 to TRBJ2-5; TRBD1 agrees at 7 bases. The DNA end is a closer match to TRBJ2-7, so the J assignment may be wrong. The CDR3 is 14 amino acids. The germline CDR1 and CDR2 sequences are SGHNT and YENEEA. In DNA form, the CDR3 reads TGTGCCAGCAGCTTTGGACAGGCCTCCTACGAGCAGTACTTC. This encodes CASSFGQASYEQYF.

V usage is TRBV7-8 and J usage is TRBJ2-2; D gene ambiguous. The CDR3 totals 14 residues. The ends were cut back, 3 bases at V and 1 base at J, with 6 bases in the middle. The germline V gene has CDR1 SGHVS and CDR2 FQNEAQ. In nucleotides, the CDR3 is TGTGCCAGCAGCTTGGCGGAGAACACCGGGGAGCTGTTTTTT. Translation: CASSLAENTGELFF. The full variable domain, its missing parts supplied by reference TRBV7-8 and TRBJ2-2, is GAGVSQSPRYKVAKRGQDVALRCDPISGHVSLFWYQQALGQGPEFLTYFQNEAQLDKSGLPSDRFFAERPEGSVSTLKIQRTQQEDSAVYLCASSLAENTGELFFGEGSRLTVL.

DNA of the CDR3: TGTGCCAGCAGTGGGGCCTTTCTGGGCGAGCAGTACTTC. It encodes CASSGAFLGEQYF. The J gene is TRBJ2-7, the V gene TRBV11-2, with D tentatively TRBD1 (5 bases). Trimming cost V 6 bases and J 6 bases, with 15 bases left between them. The CDR3 consists of 13 residues. Germline loops: CDR1 SGHAT, CDR2 FQNNGV.

The chain carries TRBV4-2 and TRBJ2-3; 11 bases fit TRBD2. The germline CDR1 and CDR2 sequences are LGHNA and YNFKEQ. This CDR3 has 17 amino acids. The J segment lost 6 bases and the V segment lost 4 bases, leaving 12 bases of the junction unmatched. The CDR3 loop is CASSRTYPGTSGDTQYF. The CDR3 DNA sequence: TGTGCCAGCAGCCGAACTTACCCCGGGACTAGCGGCGATACGCAGTATTTT.

The DNA for the CDR3 is TGTGCCAGCAGCGCTCTGGGGACAGGCCACTATGGCTACACCTTC. This codes for CASSALGTGHYGYTF. This chain uses TRBV27 with TRBJ1-2; TRBD1 agrees at 8 bases. CDR3 length: 15 amino acids. CDR1 and CDR2 (germline): MNHEY, SMNVEV (reference sequence). Losses at the gene ends were 6 bases for V and 3 bases for J; bases not matched to a gene: 9.

The chain combines TRBV5-5 with TRBJ2-3, with TRBD2 matching over 9 bases. The V gene end was trimmed by 5 bases and the J gene end by 4 bases; junction bases not matched to a gene: 5. Germline CDR1 is SGHKS and CDR2 is YYEKEE (reference sequence). The length of the CDR3 is 14 residues. CDR3 DNA sequence: TGTGCCAGCAGTACTAGCGGGCTCCCAGATACGCAGTATTTT. The encoded protein is CASSTSGLPDTQYF. The complete variable domain, with remaining parts taken from reference TRBV5-5 and TRBJ2-3, reads DAGVTQSPTHLIKTRGQQVTLRCSPISGHKSVSWYQQVLGQGPQFIFQYYEKEERGRGNFPDRFSARQFPNYSSELNVNALLLGDSALYLCASSTSGLPDTQYFGPGTRLTVL.

The rearrangement uses TRBV5-1 and TRBJ1-2, with D possibly TRBD1 on 5 matching bases. The CDR3 extends over 13 amino acids. In germline, CDR1 is SGHRS, CDR2 YFSETQ. V lost 4 bases and J 3 bases, leaving 10 bases between the germline ends. The CDR3 spells CASSPAGHYGYTF. In DNA, the CDR3 is TGCGCCAGCAGCCCGGCGGGACACTATGGCTACACCTTC.

The CDR3 sequence is CAISEGQGGNQPQHF. For the CDR3, the DNA is TGTGCCATCAGTGAGGGTCAGGGTGGCAATCAGCCCCAGCATTTT. The chain links TRBV10-3 to TRBJ1-5; TRBD1 is a possible D gene (5 bases). There are 15 residues in the CDR3. Germline V CDR1 and CDR2: ENHRY, SYGVKD. V was pared by 2 bases and J by 2 bases, with 10 bases between.

The chain employs TRBV30 and TRBJ2-1; TRBD2 matches 7 bases. The CDR3 extends over 15 amino acids. Germline CDR1 is GTSNPN and CDR2 is SVGIG (reference sequence). V trimming: 4 bases; J trimming: 0 bases; junction bases outside the gene matches: 6. This CDR3 reads CAWTLGGSSYNEQFF. The DNA of the CDR3 is TGTGCCTGGACCCTCGGGGGGAGCTCCTACAATGAGCAGTTCTTC.

The chain combines TRBV30 with TRBJ1-2; perhaps TRBD1 as D (6 bases). Trimming shortened V by 8 bases and J by 4 bases, and 17 bases separated the two germline ends. Germline CDR1 and CDR2: GTSNPN and SVGIG (reference sequence). The CDR3 spans 13 residues. Written as DNA, the CDR3 is TGTGCCGGGGGGGCAGGGGCCGCCTATGGCTACACCTTC. Protein sequence: CAGGAGAAYGYTF.

J is TRBJ2-7 and V is TRBV4-3; 10 bases agree with TRBD2. Germline values: CDR1 LGHNA, CDR2 YSLEER. The CDR3 is 17 residues long. V shed 0 bases, J shed 7 bases, and the junction held 12 bases outside the gene matches. The CDR3 sequence: CASSQDGASGRWHEQYF. DNA for the CDR3: TGCGCCAGCAGCCAAGATGGGGCTAGCGGGAGATGGCATGAGCAGTACTTC.

The gene calls are TRBV7-9 and TRBJ2-1; no clear D gene. CDR1 and CDR2 (germline): SEHNR, FQNEAQ (reference sequence). V lost 5 bases and J 0 bases, leaving 11 bases between the germline ends. This CDR3 comprises 15 residues. The CDR3 DNA reads TGTGCCAGCAGCACCATGAGGAACTCCTACAATGAGCAGTTCTTC. Translating it yields CASSTMRNSYNEQFF.

By share of the sample, this clone is medium-sized. The chain recombines TRBV28 with TRBJ1-5; 7 bases align to TRBD1. The length of the CDR3 is 14 residues. J was trimmed by 5 bases and V by 2 bases; bases with no gene match: 3. Germline V gene sequence: CDR1 MDHEN, CDR2 SYDVKM. The chain's CDR3 is CASSLGDRYQPQHF. The CDR3, as DNA: TGTGCCAGCAGTTTAGGGGACAGATATCAGCCCCAGCATTTT. Full variable domain (remainder filled in from reference TRBV28 and TRBJ1-5): DVKVTQSSRYLVKRTGEKVFLECVQDMDHENMFWYRQDPGLGLRLIYFSYDVKMKEKGDIPEGYSVSREKKERFSLILESASTNQTSMYLCASSLGDRYQPQHFGDGTRLSIL.

The CDR3 spells CASSIIGDRGYEQYF. CDR3 DNA sequence: TGTGCCAGTAGTATAATTGGGGACAGGGGTTACGAGCAGTACTTC. The genes are TRBV19 and TRBJ2-7, with TRBD1 identical over 10 bases. J gave up 4 bases and V 2 bases, and 5 bases lay outside the gene matches. Germline V gene lookup returns CDR1 LNHDA and CDR2 SQIVND (reference sequence). The CDR3 runs to 15 residues.

The V call is TRBV19, the J call TRBJ2-3; 11 bases are shared with TRBD1. This CDR3 comprises 14 residues. Per germline, CDR1 LNHDA and CDR2 SQIVND (reference sequence). With V trimmed by 7 bases and J by 4 bases, 4 bases remained unmatched. The CDR3 spells CASTRDRGADTQYF. CDR3 sequence (DNA): TGTGCCAGTACCCGGGACAGGGGGGCAGATACGCAGTATTTT.

The V and J genes are TRBV7-3 and TRBJ1-2; tentative D call: TRBD1 (6 bases). Trimming pared 9 bases from V and 8 bases from J, leaving 10 bases between. This CDR3 contains 10 residues. CDR1 and CDR2 from the germline V gene are SGHTA and FQGTGA. CDR3 sequence: CARNREGYTF. The CDR3, as DNA: TGTGCCAGGAACAGGGAGGGCTACACCTTC.